This is a list of T cell receptor beta chains from one sample in a study of cytomegalovirus exposure and HLA in healthy donors. The table came from immunoSEQ multiplex PCR; TCRdb's copy has only in-frame clones and leaves some out. The sample includes 150,000 or so clones, 65% to 85% of them seen just once. Specimen: PBMCs. The receptors were sampled from a man aged 45 to 65 in good health and CMV-seropositive. Each CDR3 is given with its conserved first and last residue. The D gene is left open where the match is weak. Size values are once, few and many counts, or a class for expanded clones, and some rows have none.

CDR3 protein: CASSFTSGIRNEQFF; CDR3 DNA: TGTGCCAGCAGCTTTACTAGCGGGATAAGAAATGAGCAGTTCTTC; J gene: TRBJ2-1; clone size: .; D gene: TRBD2; V gene: TRBV11-2
CDR3 protein: CASSPTGDGYTF; CDR3 DNA: TGTGCCAGCAGTCCCACAGGGGATGGCTACACCTTC; J gene: TRBJ1-2; clone size: .; D gene: TRBD1; V gene: TRBV28
CDR3 protein: CASSWGGSRTGELFF; CDR3 DNA: TGTGCCAGCAGCTGGGGAGGGAGTCGCACCGGGGAGCTGTTTTTT; J gene: TRBJ2-2; clone size: .; D gene: TRBD2; V gene: TRBV6-1
CDR3 protein: CASRPGLAGGETQYF; CDR3 DNA: TGTGCCAGCAGACCCGGACTAGCGGGGGGAGAGACCCAGTACTTC; J gene: TRBJ2-5; clone size: .; D gene: TRBD2; V gene: TRBV5-6
CDR3 protein: CASKHPGRNTGELFF; CDR3 DNA: TGCGCCAGCAAGCACCCAGGGCGGAACACCGGGGAGCTGTTTTTT; J gene: TRBJ2-2; clone size: .; D gene: .; V gene: TRBV10-1
CDR3 protein: CASSKRAGTGRAYSNQPQHF; CDR3 DNA: TGTGCCAGTAGTAAACGAGCCGGGACAGGGAGAGCTTATAGCAATCAGCCCCAGCATTTT; J gene: TRBJ1-5; clone size: .; D gene: TRBD1; V gene: TRBV19
CDR3 protein: CASSLQGSTDTQYF; CDR3 DNA: TGTGCCAGCAGTTTACAGGGGAGCACAGATACGCAGTATTTT; J gene: TRBJ2-3; clone size: .; D gene: TRBD1; V gene: TRBV7-3
CDR3 protein: CASSIVREGGELFF; CDR3 DNA: TGTGCCAGTAGTATTGTTCGGGAGGGCGGGGAGCTGTTTTTT; J gene: TRBJ2-2; clone size: .; D gene: TRBD2; V gene: TRBV19
CDR3 protein: CASKTGGIETQYF; CDR3 DNA: TGTGCCAGCAAGACAGGGGGCATTGAGACCCAGTACTTC; J gene: TRBJ2-5; clone size: .; D gene: TRBD1; V gene: TRBV6-5
CDR3 protein: CASSLSYIPGQGASGNQPQHF; CDR3 DNA: TGTGCCAGCAGTTTATCGTACATTCCGGGACAGGGGGCCAGTGGCAATCAGCCCCAGCATTTT; J gene: TRBJ1-5; clone size: .; D gene: TRBD1; V gene: TRBV27
CDR3 protein: CASSNRWSYGYTF; CDR3 DNA: TGTGCCAGCAGCAATCGATGGAGCTATGGCTACACCTTC; J gene: TRBJ1-2; clone size: once; D gene: .; V gene: TRBV7-8
CDR3 protein: CASSQDYAGTDTQYF; CDR3 DNA: TGCGCCAGCAGCCAAGACTATGCTGGCACAGATACGCAGTATTTT; J gene: TRBJ2-3; clone size: once; D gene: .; V gene: TRBV4-3
CDR3 protein: CASSVEGTGLDEQYF; CDR3 DNA: TGTGCCAGCAGCGTAGAGGGGACAGGGTTAGACGAGCAGTACTTC; J gene: TRBJ2-7; clone size: .; D gene: TRBD1; V gene: TRBV9
CDR3 protein: CASSVGNLAGGRNNEQFF; CDR3 DNA: TGTGCCAGCAGCGTGGGAAATTTAGCGGGGGGTCGAAACAATGAGCAGTTCTTC; J gene: TRBJ2-1; clone size: .; D gene: TRBD2; V gene: TRBV5-8
CDR3 protein: CASNGYGNGNTIYF; CDR3 DNA: TGTGCCAGCAACGGGTACGGTAATGGAAACACCATATATTTT; J gene: TRBJ1-3; clone size: .; D gene: .; V gene: TRBV28
CDR3 protein: CASSAYGTGNQPQHF; CDR3 DNA: TGTGCCAGCAGTGCCTATGGGACAGGGAATCAGCCCCAGCATTTT; J gene: TRBJ1-5; clone size: .; D gene: TRBD1; V gene: TRBV6-1
CDR3 protein: CASSQEDRGGQPQHF; CDR3 DNA: TGCGCCAGCAGCCAAGAGGACAGGGGTGGACAGCCCCAGCATTTT; J gene: TRBJ1-5; clone size: .; D gene: TRBD1; V gene: TRBV4-3
CDR3 protein: CASSAARDTGELFF; CDR3 DNA: TGTGCCAGCAGCGCTGCTCGGGACACCGGGGAGCTGTTTTTT; J gene: TRBJ2-2; clone size: .; D gene: .; V gene: TRBV7-3
CDR3 protein: CASSPFPLGTGAYEQYF; CDR3 DNA: TGTGCCAGCTCACCATTTCCACTCGGGACAGGGGCCTACGAGCAGTACTTC; J gene: TRBJ2-7; clone size: once; D gene: TRBD1; V gene: TRBV18
CDR3 protein: CASSMSGELFF; CDR3 DNA: TGTGCCAGCAGTATGTCCGGGGAGCTGTTTTTT; J gene: TRBJ2-2; clone size: .; D gene: .; V gene: TRBV9
CDR3 protein: CASSKYRDRTEAFF; CDR3 DNA: TGTGCCAGCAGCAAGTACAGGGATAGGACTGAAGCTTTCTTT; J gene: TRBJ1-1; clone size: once; D gene: .; V gene: TRBV7-9
CDR3 protein: CASRQGGPSYEQFF; CDR3 DNA: TGTGCCAGCAGGCAAGGAGGGCCCTCCTATGAGCAGTTCTTC; J gene: TRBJ2-1; clone size: few; D gene: .; V gene: TRBV4-2
CDR3 protein: CASSPGQVYEQYF; CDR3 DNA: TGTGCCAGCTCACCTGGACAGGTCTACGAGCAGTACTTC; J gene: TRBJ2-7; clone size: .; D gene: TRBD1; V gene: TRBV18
CDR3 protein: CASSFPDNPEYF; CDR3 DNA: TGTGCCAGCAGCTTTCCCGACAACCCGGAGTACTTC; J gene: TRBJ2-7; clone size: few; D gene: .; V gene: TRBV5-4
CDR3 protein: CATSKQVLYNEQFF; CDR3 DNA: TGTGCCACCAGCAAACAGGTCCTATACAATGAGCAGTTCTTC; J gene: TRBJ2-1; clone size: .; D gene: .; V gene: TRBV15
CDR3 protein: CASSLRGGGRGTQYF; CDR3 DNA: TGTGCCAGCAGCTTGAGGGGAGGGGGGAGAGGGACCCAGTACTTC; J gene: TRBJ2-5; clone size: few; D gene: .; V gene: TRBV5-6
CDR3 protein: CASSLARQTANYGYTF; CDR3 DNA: TGTGCCAGCAGCTTGGCCCGACAGACGGCTAACTATGGCTACACCTTC; J gene: TRBJ1-2; clone size: .; D gene: .; V gene: TRBV5-4
CDR3 protein: CASSDYYNSPLHF; CDR3 DNA: TGTGCCAGCAGTGACTATTATAATTCACCCCTCCACTTT; J gene: TRBJ1-6; clone size: .; D gene: .; V gene: TRBV6-1